Listed below are T cell receptor beta chains from one sample, sequenced in a study of T cell responses to AZD1222 COVID-19 vaccine. The protocol was immunoSEQ multiplex PCR, while the TCRdb copy is restricted to in-frame clones and leaves out a portion. The sample lists 75,000 to 95,000 clones, roughly nine tenths seen once, with about 2.6% in the top ten. Sequencing used peripheral blood, obtained on day 0 of MenACWY control vaccination. Receptors originate from an adult in good health. The conserved cysteine and the conserved F or W are not part of the CDR3 here. Size tells how often a clone was seen (once, few, many) or the class of an expanded clone, and some rows leave it out.

v_gene: TRBV27; abundance: NA; j_gene: TRBJ1-2; CDR3aa: ASRPTTGENNYGYT
v_gene: TRBV7-3; abundance: NA; j_gene: TRBJ1-2; CDR3aa: ASSLDRDGYGYT
v_gene: TRBV28; abundance: few; j_gene: TRBJ1-6; CDR3aa: ASSLSDRAWAPLH
v_gene: TRBV13; abundance: NA; j_gene: TRBJ2-7; CDR3aa: ASSFRGNDEQY
v_gene: TRBV6-4; abundance: NA; j_gene: TRBJ2-6; CDR3aa: ASSGGTGDSGANVLT
v_gene: TRBV5-1; abundance: once; j_gene: TRBJ1-1; CDR3aa: ASSLAGSGSGTEAF
v_gene: TRBV7-8; abundance: NA; j_gene: TRBJ1-5; CDR3aa: ASSLAVNSNQPQH
v_gene: TRBV24-1; abundance: few; j_gene: TRBJ2-2; CDR3aa: ATSAGLNTGELF
v_gene: TRBV27; abundance: NA; j_gene: TRBJ1-5; CDR3aa: ASSRGMMGNQPQH
v_gene: TRBV14; abundance: NA; j_gene: TRBJ2-3; CDR3aa: ASSSTSRVSTDTQY
v_gene: TRBV18; abundance: NA; j_gene: TRBJ2-2; CDR3aa: ASSPLALAVTGELF
v_gene: TRBV7-2; abundance: NA; j_gene: TRBJ1-4; CDR3aa: ASSSSGRGREKLF
v_gene: TRBV6-7; abundance: NA; j_gene: TRBJ2-7; CDR3aa: ASSYSCAMGQPYEQY